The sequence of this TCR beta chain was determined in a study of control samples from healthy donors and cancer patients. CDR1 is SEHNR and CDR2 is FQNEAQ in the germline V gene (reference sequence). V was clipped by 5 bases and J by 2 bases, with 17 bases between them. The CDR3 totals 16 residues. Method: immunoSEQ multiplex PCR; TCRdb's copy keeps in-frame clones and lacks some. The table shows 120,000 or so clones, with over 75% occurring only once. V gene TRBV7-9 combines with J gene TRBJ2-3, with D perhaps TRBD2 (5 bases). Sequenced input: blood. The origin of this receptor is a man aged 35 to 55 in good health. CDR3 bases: TGTGCCAGCAGCGCCACTAGGTCCCTCCCCACAGATACGCAGTATTTT. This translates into CASSATRSLPTDTQYF.